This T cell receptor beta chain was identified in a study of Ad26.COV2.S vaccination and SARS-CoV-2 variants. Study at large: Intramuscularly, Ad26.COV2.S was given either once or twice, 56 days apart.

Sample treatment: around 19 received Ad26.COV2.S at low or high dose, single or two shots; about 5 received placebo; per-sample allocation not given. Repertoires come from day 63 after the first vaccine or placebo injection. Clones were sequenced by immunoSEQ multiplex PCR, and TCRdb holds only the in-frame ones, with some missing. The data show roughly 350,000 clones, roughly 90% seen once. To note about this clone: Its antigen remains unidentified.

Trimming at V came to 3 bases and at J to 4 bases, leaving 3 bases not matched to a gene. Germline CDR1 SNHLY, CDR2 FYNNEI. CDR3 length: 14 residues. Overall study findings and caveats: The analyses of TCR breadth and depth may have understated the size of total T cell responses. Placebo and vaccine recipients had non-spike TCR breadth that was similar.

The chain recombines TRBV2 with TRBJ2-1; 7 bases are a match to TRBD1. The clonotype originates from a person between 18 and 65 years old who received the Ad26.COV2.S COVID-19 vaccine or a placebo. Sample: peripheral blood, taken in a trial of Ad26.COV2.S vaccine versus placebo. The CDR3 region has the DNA TGTGCCAGCAGTGACAGACAGGGATACAATGAGCAGTTCTTC. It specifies CASSDRQGYNEQFF.